The 27 T cell receptor beta chains listed next were all sequenced from one sample in a study of human T cells and chemical hapten exposure. Time point described: patch test 1, 2 weeks after DPC sensitization. Described treatment: therapeutic diphenylcyclopropenone sensitization with weekly scalp DPC. Each CDR3 protein is one row after TCRdb ran MiXCR on the RACE reads. The sample holds roughly 180,000 distinct CDR3 sequences; approximately 15% are singletons and the top ten take 1.5% to 2%. The sequences come from whole blood, collected in connection with sensitization to the hapten diphenylcyclopropenone (DPC). These receptors were taken from a woman aged 25 to 45 with alopecia areata. Some clones in this sample may be carry-over from other donors' samples.

The table lists this clonotype with a few counts. V is TRBV2 and J is TRBJ1-5; D is perhaps TRBD1 (5 bases). Germline V lookup: CDR1 SNHLY, CDR2 FYNNEI. Trimming removed 6 bases from V and 1 base from J, with 13 bases in between. CDR3 length: 15 amino acids. DNA of the CDR3: TGTGCCAGCAGCGGGGACGGATTAAGCAATCAGCCCCAGCATTTT. Its translation is CASSGDGLSNQPQHF.

This clonotype was counted a few times. The chain combines TRBV9 with TRBJ2-2; 7 nucleotides align to TRBD1. The CDR3 totals 14 residues. Germline CDR1 SGDLS, CDR2 YYNGEE. V lost 6 bases, J lost 1 base, and 3 bases stayed unmatched. The CDR3 DNA reads as TGTGCCAGCAACAGGGGCGGGAACACCGGGGAGCTGTTTTTT. This encodes CASNRGGNTGELFF.

By frequency in the sample, this clonotype is medium-sized. The chain couples TRBV24-1 to TRBJ1-5; 9 nucleotides match TRBD1. The CDR3 covers 14 residues. Losses at the gene ends were 9 bases for V and 7 bases for J; bases not matched to a gene: 9. Germline CDR1 and CDR2: KGHDR and SFDVKD. DNA for the CDR3: TGTGCCACCGGGACAGGGCTCTTGGGGCAGCCCCAGCATTTT. It yields the protein CATGTGLLGQPQHF.

This clonotype came up a few times. J is TRBJ2-2 and V is TRBV11-1; D possibly corresponds to TRBD2 (6 bases). The CDR3 sequence is 16 residues long. Germline CDR1 reads SGHAT; CDR2 reads FQDESV (reference sequence). The V end was cut by 2 bases, the J end by 4 bases, with 14 bases between. CDR3 nucleotides: TGTGCCAGCAGCTTAAGCGGGCCGGGGCCCACCGGGGAGCTGTTTTTT. This gives the protein CASSLSGPGPTGELFF.

This clonotype has a count of ten or more. The V and J genes are TRBV6-5 and TRBJ1-1, with unresolved D. Between the trimmed V and J ends, which lost 2 bases and 5 bases, there was a span of 12 bases. There are 14 residues in the CDR3. CDR1 is MNHEY, CDR2 SVGAGI, per germline. The CDR3 spells CASSYEGLGTEAFF. CDR3 coding DNA: TGTGCCAGCAGTTACGAGGGCCTGGGAACTGAAGCTTTCTTT.

The V gene is TRBV7-2, the J gene TRBJ2-5; TRBD2 matches 8 bases. The length of the CDR3 is 18 residues. CDR1 is SGHTA, CDR2 FQGNSA, per germline. J gave up 1 base and V 2 bases, and 12 bases lay outside the gene matches. For the CDR3, the DNA is TGTGCCAGCAGCTTACAATTGGCTAGCGGGTTTTTCCAAGAGACCCAGTACTTC. Translation: CASSLQLASGFFQETQYF.

This clonotype has at least ten counts. This sequence joins TRBV7-7 and TRBJ2-1, with 8 bases matching TRBD2. The CDR3 has 15 amino acids. Trimming cost V 5 bases and J 2 bases; bases outside gene matches: 5. The germline CDR1 and CDR2 sequences are SSHAT and FNYEAQ (reference sequence). In nucleotides, the CDR3 is TGTGCCAGCAGCAAGAGTAGCGGGGCCTACAATGAGCAGTTCTTC. This gives the protein CASSKSSGAYNEQFF.

The V gene is TRBV28, the J gene TRBJ2-7; weak D call: TRBD1 (6 bases). Germline lookup yields CDR1 MDHEN and CDR2 SYDVKM. V was cut by 5 bases and J by 4 bases, with 12 bases left in between. The CDR3 runs 13 residues. The CDR3 DNA sequence: TGTGCCAGCAGTCCCCATACAGGGTACGAGCAGTACTTC. Its protein product is CASSPHTGYEQYF. The full variable domain, rest sourced from reference TRBV28 and TRBJ2-7, is DVKVTQSSRYLVKRTGEKVFLECVQDMDHENMFWYRQDPGLGLRLIYFSYDVKMKEKGDIPEGYSVSREKKERFSLILESASTNQTSMYLCASSPHTGYEQYFGPGTRLTVT.

Ten or more counts support this clonotype. The chain is built from TRBV9 and TRBJ2-2; the match to TRBD1 covers 10 bases. Germline loops: CDR1 SGDLS, CDR2 YYNGEE. The CDR3 has 16 amino acids. V gave up 4 bases and J gave up 7 bases; unmatched junction bases: 10. Here the CDR3 reads CASSPPGQGHIGELFF. CDR3 coding DNA: TGTGCCAGCAGCCCCCCGGGACAGGGGCATATCGGGGAGCTGTTTTTT.

This clonotype came up a few times. The chain employs TRBV18 and TRBJ1-3; 10 nucleotides match TRBD1. V lost 3 bases and J lost 2; bases outside the gene matches: 10. This CDR3 region has 18 residues. CDR1 is KGHSH and CDR2 is LQKENI in the germline V gene. CDR3 sequence reads: CASSPPRDRGDTGNTIYF. CDR3 DNA sequence: TGTGCCAGCTCACCTCCTAGGGACAGGGGAGATACTGGAAACACCATATATTTT.

The gene calls are TRBV7-2 and TRBJ1-5, with D hard to call. The V and J ends lost 2 bases and 10 bases respectively, with 12 bases between them. In germline, CDR1 is SGHTA, CDR2 FQGNSA. The CDR3 loop spans 13 amino acids. The CDR3 DNA follows: TGTGCCAGCAGCTTACAGGCCACCTCACCCCAGCATTTT. Translating gives CASSLQATSPQHF.

This chain uses TRBV7-2 with TRBJ2-2; D perhaps matches TRBD1 (6 bases). The germline V gene encodes CDR1 SGHTA and CDR2 FQGNSA. With 4 bases removed from V and 1 base from J, the gap between germline ends came to 13 bases. This CDR3 has 16 amino acids. In DNA form, the CDR3 reads TGTGCCAGCAGCTCGAAAAAACAGGGGAACACCGGGGAGCTGTTTTTT. Amino acids: CASSSKKQGNTGELFF.

The genes are TRBV3-1 and TRBJ2-3, with D possibly being TRBD1 (5 bases). The ends were cut back, 2 bases at V and 0 bases at J, with 12 bases in the middle. Germline lookup yields CDR1 LGHDT and CDR2 YNNKEL (reference sequence). The CDR3 runs 16 residues. The CDR3 protein is CASSQRKGFSTDTQYF. Here the CDR3 DNA reads TGTGCCAGCAGCCAAAGGAAGGGGTTTAGCACAGATACGCAGTATTTT.

This chain joins TRBV5-4 and TRBJ2-1; the match to TRBD2 covers 10 bases. J was trimmed by 7 bases and V by 1 base; bases with no gene match: 5. The CDR3 loop spans 15 amino acids. The germline CDR1 and CDR2 sequences are SGHNT and YYREEE (reference sequence). CDR3 sequence: CASSLPSGSGNEQFF. The CDR3 nucleotides are TGTGCCAGCAGCTTGCCTAGCGGGAGCGGGAATGAGCAGTTCTTC. Full variable domain (missing parts from reference TRBV5-4 and TRBJ2-1): ETGVTQSPTHLIKTRGQQVTLRCSSQSGHNTVSWYQQALGQGPQFIFQYYREEENGRGNFPPRFSGLQFPNYSSELNVNALELDDSALYLCASSLPSGSGNEQFFGPGTRLTVL.

With regard to this clonotype: One end of the junction fails to match germline, which may point to a read error. The rearrangement joins TRBV11-2 to TRBJ2-1; a weak D match, TRBD1 (6 bases). CDR3 size: 13 residues. CDR1 and CDR2 (germline): SGHAT, FQNNGV. CDR3 bases: TGTGCCACCAGCCTTCAAGGACAGATTGAGCAGTTCTTC. Protein product: CATSLQGQIEQFF.

The V call is TRBV9, the J call TRBJ2-7, with D possibly TRBD1 on 5 matching bases. CDR1 is SGDLS and CDR2 is YYNGEE in the germline V gene. The V gene lost 0 bases and the J gene lost 2 bases, with 9 bases spanning the gap. The CDR3 spans 14 residues. The CDR3 loop reads CASSVGGGPYEQYF. CDR3 sequence (DNA): TGTGCCAGCAGCGTAGGGGGCGGCCCCTACGAGCAGTACTTC.

The gene calls are TRBV27 and TRBJ1-2, with no clear D. V shed 5 bases and J shed 8 bases, with 15 bases lying between them. The germline CDR1 and CDR2 sequences are MNHEY and SMNVEV (reference sequence). The CDR3 length is 13 residues. CDR3: CASSLLPTGGYTF. The CDR3, as DNA: TGTGCCAGCAGTCTCCTTCCTACTGGCGGCTACACCTTC.

Concerning this clonotype: Relative to the germline gene, one junction end is altered; a read error may explain this. This chain connects TRBV29-1 to TRBJ1-2; TRBD1 agrees at 10 bases. Per the germline V gene, CDR1 is SQVTM and CDR2 is ANQGSEA. The CDR3 sequence is 13 residues long. The chain's CDR3 is CSVGVDRGLGCTF. Here the CDR3 DNA reads TGCAGCGTTGGAGTTGACAGGGGGCTCGGCTGCACCTTC.

Only a few counts were recorded for this clonotype. V and J are TRBV3-1 and TRBJ1-1; D remains ambiguous. CDR1 LGHDT and CDR2 YNNKEL come from the germline V gene (reference sequence). Trimming shortened V by 4 bases and J by 11 bases, and 14 bases separated the two germline ends. The CDR3 is 12 residues long. DNA for the CDR3: TGTGCCAGCAGCCTGCAACCGGGTTGGGCTTTCTTT. Protein sequence: CASSLQPGWAFF.

Ten or more counts support this clonotype. J is TRBJ1-2 and V is TRBV7-9; TRBD1 matches 12 bases. This CDR3 contains 17 residues. V was clipped by 5 bases and J by 8 bases; unmatched bases: 15. Germline lookup yields CDR1 SEHNR and CDR2 FQNEAQ (reference sequence). The CDR3 reads CASSPHASGQGASGYTF. The DNA of the CDR3 is TGTGCCAGCAGCCCGCATGCCTCGGGACAGGGGGCTAGCGGCTACACCTTC. Complete variable domain (other parts from reference TRBV7-9 and TRBJ1-2): DTGVSQNPRHKITKRGQNVTFRCDPISEHNRLYWYRQTLGQGPEFLTYFQNEAQLEKSRLLSDRFSAERPKGSFSTLEIQRTEQGDSAMYLCASSPHASGQGASGYTFGSGTRLTVV.

This chain connects TRBV28 to TRBJ2-5, with D perhaps matching TRBD1 (6 bases). The CDR3 length is 14 residues. V was clipped by 6 bases and J by 1 base, with 12 bases between them. Germline assignment: CDR1 MDHEN and CDR2 SYDVKM. CDR3 loop: CASSGQNTQETQYF. CDR3 DNA sequence: TGTGCCAGCAGCGGACAGAATACCCAAGAGACCCAGTACTTC.

This clonotype has more than one count but fewer than ten. This chain connects TRBV29-1 to TRBJ2-7, with D perhaps matching TRBD1 (5 bases). The CDR3 covers 13 residues. V dropped 2 bases and J dropped 4 bases, with 12 bases sitting between them. Germline CDR1 reads SQVTM; CDR2 reads ANQGSEA. Here the CDR3 reads CSVEQGVGYEQYF. The CDR3 DNA reads TGCAGCGTTGAACAGGGCGTCGGGTACGAGCAGTACTTC.

This clonotype was seen more than once but under ten times. The rearrangement uses TRBV7-8 and TRBJ2-3; 7 nucleotides align to TRBD1. CDR3 size: 14 residues. The V segment lost 7 bases and the J segment 4 bases; nucleotides outside the gene matches: 8. Germline-derived CDR1 and CDR2 are SGHVS and FQNEAQ. In DNA form, the CDR3 reads TGTGCCAGCAAAGGGGGCGACAGTCCAGATACGCAGTATTTT. Amino acid sequence: CASKGGDSPDTQYF.

This clonotype was counted a few times. The CDR3 sequence: CASSARLAVNEQFF. As DNA, the CDR3 is TGTGCCAGCAGTGCACGACTAGCAGTCAATGAGCAGTTCTTC. The chain employs TRBV2 and TRBJ2-1; 7 nucleotides match TRBD2. CDR1 is SNHLY and CDR2 is FYNNEI in the germline V gene. The J segment lost 6 bases and the V segment lost 4 bases, leaving 6 bases of the junction unmatched. This CDR3 has 14 amino acids.

The rearrangement links TRBV5-5 to TRBJ1-6; perhaps TRBD1 as D (5 bases). The germline V gene has CDR1 SGHKS and CDR2 YYEKEE (reference sequence). The CDR3 has 15 amino acids. Deletions cut 4 bases from V and 4 bases from J, with 12 bases between. CDR3 region: CASSGGTAYNSPLHF. In DNA, the CDR3 is TGTGCCAGCAGCGGCGGGACGGCTTATAATTCACCCCTCCACTTT.

This chain uses TRBV20-1 with TRBJ2-1; 9 nucleotides align to TRBD2. Germline assignment: CDR1 DFQATT and CDR2 SNEGSKA (reference sequence). This CDR3 is 15 amino acids long. The junction had 4 bases not matched to a gene; V was cut back by 0 bases and J by 4 bases. The CDR3 coding sequence is TGCAGTGCTAGAGAAGGACTAGCGAATTACAATGAGCAGTTCTTC. Its protein is CSAREGLANYNEQFF.

The rearrangement uses TRBV7-9 and TRBJ2-4; D unresolved. The germline V and J ends were trimmed by 2 bases and 8 bases, with 10 bases remaining between them. This CDR3 is 13 amino acids long. Germline-derived CDR1 and CDR2 are SEHNR and FQNEAQ (reference sequence). The chain's CDR3 is CASSLINLDIQYF. CDR3 coding DNA: TGTGCCAGCAGCTTAATAAACTTAGACATTCAGTACTTC.